This T cell receptor (beta chain) is drawn from a study of response to subunit inactivated influenza vaccine. Study results and caveats: Authors suggested each seasonal flu vaccination may recruit only limited numbers of new T cells.

There are many counts of this clonotype. Its antigen is undetermined. TCRdb processed the RT-PCR reads anew with MiXCR; each CDR3 protein has one entry. The sample shows approximately 160,000 distinct CDR3 sequences, approximately 12% of them seen only once. The germline gives CDR1 SNHLY, CDR2 FYNNEI. Trimming took off 3 bases at V and 1 base at J, with 3 bases between the two ends. The CDR3 loop spans 12 amino acids. This TCR came from a man between 50 and 69 years old who received an inactivated influenza vaccine. Material: CD8+ T cells sorted from PBMCs, obtained roughly 24 months after vaccination. V usage is TRBV2 and J usage is TRBJ2-5; D is unresolved. CDR3 protein: CASSDAQETQYF. The CDR3 coding sequence is TGTGCCAGCAGTGATGCCCAAGAGACCCAGTACTTC.